The clone carrying this TCR beta chain was found once. Its cognate antigen is unknown. The record originates from a study of T cells in Graves' hyperthyroidism and ophthalmopathy. The study, taken as a whole, reports: Appearing also in blood were most of the thyroid clonotypes expanded above 0.001. Classification by a 13 V-J model distinguished ophthalmopathy from stable hyperthyroidism.

TCR beta CDR3 sequences were amplified from RNA transcripts. When the TCR CDR3 underwent first-round RT-PCR, the HTBI primer set was used. TCRdb redid the calling of the multiplex PCR reads with MiXCR, one entry per CDR3 protein. Seen here are about 510,000 distinct CDR3 sequences, about 46% observed once, and the top ten hold about 45%. The CDR3 runs to 17 residues. Germline V gene sequence: CDR1 DFQATT, CDR2 SNEGSKA (reference sequence). V was clipped by 0 bases and J by 6 bases, with 23 bases between them. Lactation, pregnancy, other autoimmune disease or uncontrolled infection excluded patients. For the diagnoses, clinical symptoms, serum thyroxine and TRAb, thyroid ultrasound and orbital computed tomography were used.

The chain carries TRBV20-1 and TRBJ1-2, with a possible D match to TRBD1 (6 bases). Material: peripheral blood or thyroid tissue (not recorded which). The clonotype originates from an adult woman with Graves' disease, either hyperthyroidism or ophthalmopathy (not recorded which). The DNA of the CDR3 is TGCAGTGCTAGAGATCCCAGGGGCACTTCCGGGGACGATGGCTACACCTTC. Amino acid sequence: CSARDPRGTSGDDGYTF.